This T cell receptor beta chain is from a study of cytomegalovirus exposure and HLA in healthy donors (TCRdb year 2017). General notes on the study: In an earlier analysis of about 560 of the donors, roughly 300 Gb of sequence data and 90 million to 130 million unique TCR beta sequences from about 180 million T cells were reported. An early release that covered roughly 600 HLA-typed donors contained approximately 300 gigabases of sequencing data and some 87 million unique TCR sequences. Of the 300 to 500 genotyped donors, less than 90% were placed in the genetic ancestry cluster associated with self-reported Caucasian donors. The study was designed to test whether signatures of past pathogen exposure could be identified by cataloging public T cell receptors. The T cell repertoires of under 700 subjects were profiled by immunosequencing and related to cytomegalovirus serostatus. In addition to the first cohort of 666 subjects, a separate validation cohort of 120 different subjects was used. To predict cytomegalovirus infection status, the study combined high-throughput TCR immunosequencing, statistical association of individual TCRs with disease status, and machine learning. A later analysis re-analyzed previously published TCR beta repertoires from roughly 690 donors and added high-resolution HLA genotyping to study TCR occurrence patterns. Rather than drawing on any new phenotypic data, the later analysis identified candidate immune exposures from TCR beta sequences and the way those sequences occurred across donors. In an earlier analysis of 587 of the donors, high-throughput TCR beta sequencing was used to judge whether each TCR beta V gene segment behaved as functional or pseudogenic. Donor age, sex, ethnicity and CMV serostatus were compiled alongside the repertoire data. In a later genetic analysis, genome-wide SNP genotypes for about three fifths of the roughly 670 donors were used, and that subset was treated as a discovery cohort. Every repertoire in the discovery cohort had been generated on one and the same sequencing platform. HLA typing covered class I and class II loci at four-digit resolution. Typing coverage varied by locus: roughly 629-630 donors for A, B, C, DRB1 and DQB1; approximately 560 for DQA1; more than 600 for DPA1; approximately 470 for DPB1. Because of strong linkage in the cohort, a handful of DR-DQ haplotypes were treated as single units for association and clustering. Among some 410 genotyped donors of the cohort, an average of approximately 200,000 unique TCR beta nucleotide sequences was sequenced per donor, of which about 19% were non-productive.

The germline V gene (reference sequence) yields GTSNPN for CDR1 and SVGIG for CDR2. From the cysteine up to the phenylalanine, the CDR3 has a length of 11 residues. Only the CDR3 DNA is retained, 33 bases long and in frame from the first base. Deletion took 8 bases off V and 13 bases off J, with a span of 17 bases between the germline ends. Of note for this clone: No cognate antigen has been identified for it. One base away there is no much larger clone; base qualities are not given.

The library was generated by the immunoSEQ multiplex PCR assay. For the multiplex PCR, a mixture combining 60 forward primers for TCR Vbeta segments and 13 reverse primers for TCR Jbeta segments was used. The CDR3 region of rearranged TCR beta genes was amplified from genomic DNA with a multiplex PCR assay. On the Illumina HiSeq System, the amplified TCR beta libraries were sequenced as 87-base-pair reads. The source study handled its data this way. Across the 500 to 850 repertoires, a later analysis counted roughly 77 million unique TCR beta chains, some 11 million of which were shared by at least two donors. Raw reads were error-corrected and collapsed into unique sequences by a nearest-neighbor algorithm in which closely related sequences were merged to remove PCR and sequencing errors. CDR3 sequences were aligned to IMGT reference sequences to assign V, D and J gene segments. For a sequence to be retained, a match of at least six nucleotides was required to both a V gene segment and a J gene segment. Rearrangements were classified as productive when the CDR3 lacked stop codons and remained in frame with V and J, and all other rearrangements were classified as non-productive. CDR3 was defined by IMGT convention, running from the second conserved V-encoded cysteine to the conserved J-encoded phenylalanine. The earlier analysis of 500 to 750 of the donors excluded any sequence lacking an unambiguous match to a single V gene segment. In an earlier analysis of some 590 of the donors, V segments were called functional above 56.7% productive rearrangements and were called segregating when the between-donor standard deviation exceeded 5%. A statistical classification framework was built to diagnose cytomegalovirus status from the catalog of TCR beta chain sequences. V and J gene assignment, in a later analysis, came from comparing TCR nucleotide sequences with IMGT/GENE-DB human TR gene sequences. A later analysis assigned CDR3 sequences and most-parsimonious VDJ recombination scenarios with the TCRdist pipeline. In a later analysis, each TCR beta chain was defined by its CDR3 amino acid sequence together with its V-gene family, and reads lacking a unique V-gene family were excluded. In a later analysis, approximately 590 highly shared, low-generation-probability nucleotide sequences were removed to address suspected cross-contamination and a sequencing artifact. In a later analysis, a clonal expansion index for each public chain was calculated from normalized within-repertoire ranks of inferred template counts. In a later analysis, generation probabilities were computed using a VDJ recombination model fitted to out-of-frame rearrangements, and the results were checked against IGoR. In a later analysis, hypergeometric tests were used to score TCR-TCR, TCR-HLA and TCR-CMV co-occurrence, with a repertoire-size bias correction applied to TCR pairs. To estimate false discovery rates, a later analysis permuted the HLA or CMV assignments 20 times. In a later analysis, co-occurring TCRs were grouped with DBSCAN, and TCRdist sequence similarity was added when clustering was performed within HLA-allele-positive subsets. Co-occurrence clustering excluded repertoires with fewer than 30,000 or more than 120,000 public chains, plus five with anomalous nucleotide sharing. TCRdb carries this immuneACCESS record with in-frame sequences only. Its versions omit some clonotypes, under half of them owing to an unresolved V gene in the studies checked, with the rest unexplained. From that table come the V and J calls and clone size; the DNA was used to work out D and trimming. The sample includes roughly 140,000 clones, with roughly three quarters observed a single time. Under 3% of the sample comes from the top ten.

The cohort comprised 710 or so healthy bone marrow donors. All cohort members were sampled while nominally healthy, although unrecorded immune exposures were likely present. The donor was CMV seronegative and was included in the group of a few hundred seronegative cohort members. Every donor gave a peripheral blood sample, and the peripheral blood mononuclear cells from that sample were used for TCR beta sequencing. The Qiagen DNeasy Blood Extraction Kit was used to extract genomic DNA from the blood cell samples. Here is what the overall study found, with its caveats: Cytomegalovirus status was reported to be diagnosed by the classifier with high specificity and sensitivity in both the original and validation cohorts. In a later analysis, HLA-associated TCR beta chains were found to be more clonally expanded and to have lower generation probabilities than equally common non-associated chains. Most TCR sequences were observed very rarely across donors, whereas some public TCRs were present in many individuals. A later genetic analysis reported fewer N-insertions in productive TCRs among donors in an Asian-associated ancestry cluster than the roughly 640-donor mean. Correlated functional status among segregating V segments might be attributable to linkage disequilibrium, but an unknown experimental factor could not be ruled out. Because HLA typing was unavailable for some donors at each locus, only the typed subset was used in association tests. In a later analysis, most CMV-associated TCR beta chains were found to appear HLA-restricted, with HLA associations seemingly driven largely by CMV exposure. In a later genetic analysis, a missense DCLRE1C variant was associated with V-gene and J-gene trimming of TCR beta chains, and the association was replicated in an independent cohort. In a later analysis, TCR association rates were found to vary across HLA loci, with the most associated TCRs seen for DRB1 alleles and the fewest for HLA-C alleles. Some IMGT-functional V segments, including TRBV6-2 and TRBV6-3, could not be told apart with the 87-base-pair reads, so those segments were excluded. A later analysis associated 16,951 TCR beta sequences with specific HLA alleles at a false discovery rate of 0.05. Broadly in line with IMGT annotations, most TCR beta V segments showed up in productive rearrangements about 87% or about 30% of the time in an earlier analysis of 587 of the donors. Strong co-occurrence of HLA alleles, especially DR and DQ, made assigning TCR associations to individual alleles difficult. In this cohort, only TCR beta chains were sequenced, and detectable features were limited by the absence of alpha or paired-chain data. A group of highly shared sequence variants was considered likely to be a technical artifact of the sequencing pipeline. Presence/absence analyses assumed roughly uniform sequencing depth across donors, an assumption that may not hold. A few of the identified cytomegalovirus-associated TCR beta chains were confirmed in vitro to be specific for cytomegalovirus antigens. In a later analysis, several top co-occurrence clusters were reported to appear linked to parvovirus B19, influenza, CMV and Epstein-Barr virus. The authors suggested that the approach could potentially be extended to other disease states and immunological phenotypes. In the study, 150 to 200 TCR beta chains were listed as associated with cytomegalovirus. For the cohort, immune exposure information was limited to CMV serostatus. A further reported finding was that TCR beta sequences accurately predicted the HLA-A and HLA-B alleles for most subjects in the first cohort. Because counts were too low, about 18 rarely observed V segments, including chromosome 9 orphons, were left out of the earlier analysis of some 600 of the donors.

The sequencing sample was made of PBMCs. The source of this sequence is a female donor in good health and CMV-seronegative. The chain is encoded by TRBV30 joined to TRBJ1-4; 6 matching bases give a weak D call of TRBD1. The CDR3: CAGLGGARLFF. The DNA is TGTGCCGGGCTTGGGGGGGCGAGACTGTTTTTT.